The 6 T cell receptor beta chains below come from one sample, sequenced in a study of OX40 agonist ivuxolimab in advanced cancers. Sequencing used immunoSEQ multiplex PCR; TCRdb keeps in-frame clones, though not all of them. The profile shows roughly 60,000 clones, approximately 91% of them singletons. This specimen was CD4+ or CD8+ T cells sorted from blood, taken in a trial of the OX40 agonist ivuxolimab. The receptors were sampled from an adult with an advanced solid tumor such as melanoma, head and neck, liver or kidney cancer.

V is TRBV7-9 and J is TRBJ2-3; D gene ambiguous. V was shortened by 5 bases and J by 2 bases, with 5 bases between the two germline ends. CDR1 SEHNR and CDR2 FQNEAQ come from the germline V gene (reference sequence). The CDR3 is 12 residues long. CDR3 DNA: TGTGCCAGCAGCCCAAACACAGATACGCAGTATTTT. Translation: CASSPNTDTQYF.

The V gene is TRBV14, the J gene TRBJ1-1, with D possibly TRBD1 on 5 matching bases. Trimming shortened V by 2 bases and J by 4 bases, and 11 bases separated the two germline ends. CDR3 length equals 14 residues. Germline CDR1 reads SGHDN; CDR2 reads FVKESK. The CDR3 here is CASSQWRTSTEAFF. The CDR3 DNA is TGTGCCAGCAGCCAATGGAGGACAAGCACTGAAGCTTTCTTT.

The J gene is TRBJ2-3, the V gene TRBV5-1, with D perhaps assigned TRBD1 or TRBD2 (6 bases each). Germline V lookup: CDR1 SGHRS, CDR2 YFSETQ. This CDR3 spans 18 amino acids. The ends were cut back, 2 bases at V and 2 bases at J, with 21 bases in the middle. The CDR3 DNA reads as TGCGCCAGCAGCTTCGAGACAGGACTAACCCAGCCCACAGATACGCAGTATTTT. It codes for CASSFETGLTQPTDTQYF.

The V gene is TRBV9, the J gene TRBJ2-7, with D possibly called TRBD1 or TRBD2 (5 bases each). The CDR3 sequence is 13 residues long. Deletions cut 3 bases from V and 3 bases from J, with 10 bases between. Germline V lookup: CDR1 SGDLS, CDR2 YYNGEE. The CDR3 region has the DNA TGTGCCAGCAGCGGGGGGACGGGCTACGAGCAGTACTTC. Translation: CASSGGTGYEQYF.

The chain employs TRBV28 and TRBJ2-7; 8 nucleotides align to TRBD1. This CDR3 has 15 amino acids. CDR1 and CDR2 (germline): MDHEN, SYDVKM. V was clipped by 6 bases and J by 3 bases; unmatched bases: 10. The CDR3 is CASRLTGDGFYEQYF. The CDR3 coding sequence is TGTGCCAGCAGACTGACAGGGGACGGTTTCTACGAGCAGTACTTC. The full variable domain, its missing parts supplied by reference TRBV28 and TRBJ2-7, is DVKVTQSSRYLVKRTGEKVFLECVQDMDHENMFWYRQDPGLGLRLIYFSYDVKMKEKGDIPEGYSVSREKKERFSLILESASTNQTSMYLCASRLTGDGFYEQYFGPGTRLTVT.

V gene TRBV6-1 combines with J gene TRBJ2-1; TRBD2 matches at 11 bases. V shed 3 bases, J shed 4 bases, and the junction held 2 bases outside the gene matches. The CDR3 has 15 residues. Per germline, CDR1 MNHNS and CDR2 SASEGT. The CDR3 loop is CASSEGLAAYNEQFF. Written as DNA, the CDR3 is TGTGCCAGCAGTGAGGGACTAGCGGCTTACAATGAGCAGTTCTTC.